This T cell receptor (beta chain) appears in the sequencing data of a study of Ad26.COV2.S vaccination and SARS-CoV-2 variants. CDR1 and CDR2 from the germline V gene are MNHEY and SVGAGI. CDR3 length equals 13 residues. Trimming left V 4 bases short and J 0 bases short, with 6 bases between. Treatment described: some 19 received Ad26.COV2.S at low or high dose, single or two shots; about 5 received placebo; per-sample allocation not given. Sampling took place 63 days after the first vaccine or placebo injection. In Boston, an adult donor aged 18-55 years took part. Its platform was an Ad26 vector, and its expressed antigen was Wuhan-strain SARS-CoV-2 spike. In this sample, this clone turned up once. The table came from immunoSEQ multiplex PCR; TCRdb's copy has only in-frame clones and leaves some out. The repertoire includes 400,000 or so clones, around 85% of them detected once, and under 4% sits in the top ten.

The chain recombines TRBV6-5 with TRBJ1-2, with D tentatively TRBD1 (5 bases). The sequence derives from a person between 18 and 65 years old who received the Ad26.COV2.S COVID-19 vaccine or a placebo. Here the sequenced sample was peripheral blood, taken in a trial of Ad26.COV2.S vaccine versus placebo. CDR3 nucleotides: TGTGCCAGCAGTTCCAGGGCTAACTATGGCTACACCTTC. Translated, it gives CASSSRANYGYTF.